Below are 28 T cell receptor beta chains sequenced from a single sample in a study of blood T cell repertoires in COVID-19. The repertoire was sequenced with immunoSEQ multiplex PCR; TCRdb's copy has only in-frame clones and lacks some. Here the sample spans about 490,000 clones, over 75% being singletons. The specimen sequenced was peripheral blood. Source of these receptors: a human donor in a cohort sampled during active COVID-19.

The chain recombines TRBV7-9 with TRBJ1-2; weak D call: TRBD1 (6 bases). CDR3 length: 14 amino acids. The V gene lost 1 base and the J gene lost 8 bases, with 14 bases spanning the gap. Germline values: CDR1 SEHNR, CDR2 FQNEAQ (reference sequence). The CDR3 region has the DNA TGTGCCAGCAGCTTAGGGTCGACAGGACAGGGCTACACCTTC. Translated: CASSLGSTGQGYTF. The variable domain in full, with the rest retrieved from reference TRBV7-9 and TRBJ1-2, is DTGVSQNPRHKITKRGQNVTFRCDPISEHNRLYWYRQTLGQGPEFLTYFQNEAQLEKSRLLSDRFSAERPKGSFSTLEIQRTEQGDSAMYLCASSLGSTGQGYTFGSGTRLTVV.

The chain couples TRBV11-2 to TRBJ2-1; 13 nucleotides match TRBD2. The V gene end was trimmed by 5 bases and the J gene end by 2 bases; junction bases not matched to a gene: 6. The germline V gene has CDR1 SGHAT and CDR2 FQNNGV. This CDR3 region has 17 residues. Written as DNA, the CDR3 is TGTGCCAGCAGCCTGACTAGCGGGAGGTTCACCTACAATGAGCAGTTCTTC. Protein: CASSLTSGRFTYNEQFF.

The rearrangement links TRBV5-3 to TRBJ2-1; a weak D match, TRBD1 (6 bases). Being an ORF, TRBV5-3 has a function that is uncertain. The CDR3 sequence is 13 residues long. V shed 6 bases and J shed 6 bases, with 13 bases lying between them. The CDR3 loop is CARNPGAGNEQFF. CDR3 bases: TGTGCCAGAAACCCAGGGGCTGGCAATGAGCAGTTCTTC.

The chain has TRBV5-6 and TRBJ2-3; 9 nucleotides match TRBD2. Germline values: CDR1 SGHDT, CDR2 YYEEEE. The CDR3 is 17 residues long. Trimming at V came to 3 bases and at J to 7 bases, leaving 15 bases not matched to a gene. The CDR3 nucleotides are TGTGCCAGCAGCTCCGAGGGACTAGCTATGATAATGCATACGCAGTATTTT. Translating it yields CASSSEGLAMIMHTQYF.

CDR3 DNA sequence: TGTGCCAGTAGTCTCCAGGGTCAGCCCCAGCATTTT. Amino acid sequence: CASSLQGQPQHF. The chain has TRBV19 and TRBJ1-5; a weak D match, TRBD1 (5 bases). Germline V CDR1 and CDR2: LNHDA, SQIVND (reference sequence). V gave up 5 bases and J gave up 6 bases, with 8 bases separating them. The CDR3 spans 12 residues.

The DNA of the CDR3 is TGTGCCAGCAGAGACAGGGGGAACACCGGGGAGCTGTTTTTT. This sequence encodes CASRDRGNTGELFF. The chain is built from TRBV2 and TRBJ2-2; 8 nucleotides agree with TRBD1. CDR1 is SNHLY and CDR2 is FYNNEI in the germline V gene. V lost 6 bases and J lost 1; bases outside the gene matches: 1. The CDR3 is made up of 14 amino acids.

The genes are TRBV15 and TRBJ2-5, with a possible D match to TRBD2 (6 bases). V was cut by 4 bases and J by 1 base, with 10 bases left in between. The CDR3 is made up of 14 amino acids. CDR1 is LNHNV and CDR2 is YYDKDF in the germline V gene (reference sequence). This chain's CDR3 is CATSIGTLQETQYF. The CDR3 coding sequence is TGTGCCACCAGCATTGGGACTCTCCAAGAGACCCAGTACTTC.

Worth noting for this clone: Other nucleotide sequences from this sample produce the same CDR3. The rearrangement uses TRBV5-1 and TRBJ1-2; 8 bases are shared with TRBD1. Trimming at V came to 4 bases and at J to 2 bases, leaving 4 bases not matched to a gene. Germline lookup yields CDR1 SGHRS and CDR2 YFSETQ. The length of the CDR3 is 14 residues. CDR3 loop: CASSPGGGNYGYTF. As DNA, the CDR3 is TGCGCCAGCAGCCCAGGGGGCGGCAACTATGGCTACACCTTC.

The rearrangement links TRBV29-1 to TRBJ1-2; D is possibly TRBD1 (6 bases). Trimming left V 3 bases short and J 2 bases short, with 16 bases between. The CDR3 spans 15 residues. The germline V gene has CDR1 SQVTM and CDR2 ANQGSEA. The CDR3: CSVEGAGALNYGYTF. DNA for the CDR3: TGCAGCGTTGAGGGCGCAGGGGCCCTAAACTATGGCTACACCTTC.

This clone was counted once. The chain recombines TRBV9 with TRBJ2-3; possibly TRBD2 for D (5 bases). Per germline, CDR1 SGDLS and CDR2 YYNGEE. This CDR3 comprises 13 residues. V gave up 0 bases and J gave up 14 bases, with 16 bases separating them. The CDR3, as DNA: TGTGCCAGCAGCGTAGGAGCGGACTCCGGCCGGTATTTT. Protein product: CASSVGADSGRYF.

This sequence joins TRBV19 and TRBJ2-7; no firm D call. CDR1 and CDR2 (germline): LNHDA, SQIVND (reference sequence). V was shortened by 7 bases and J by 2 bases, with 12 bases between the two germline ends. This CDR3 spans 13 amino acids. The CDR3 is CASTPGNTYEQYF. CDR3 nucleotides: TGTGCCAGTACCCCAGGCAACACCTACGAGCAGTACTTC.

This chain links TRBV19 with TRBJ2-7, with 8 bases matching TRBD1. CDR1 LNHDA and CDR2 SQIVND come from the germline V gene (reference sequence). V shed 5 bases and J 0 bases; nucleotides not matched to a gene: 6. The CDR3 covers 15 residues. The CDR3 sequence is CASSEQGDTSYEQYF. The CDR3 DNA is TGTGCCAGTAGTGAACAGGGGGATACCTCCTACGAGCAGTACTTC.

CDR3 DNA: TGTGCCATCAGTGGACAGGGGCCGAACACTGAAGCTTTCTTT. Residues: CAISGQGPNTEAFF. V gene TRBV10-3 combines with J gene TRBJ1-1, with 8 bases identical to TRBD1. Germline assignment: CDR1 ENHRY and CDR2 SYGVKD. CDR3 length equals 14 residues. J gave up 1 base and V 4 bases, and 2 bases lay outside the gene matches.

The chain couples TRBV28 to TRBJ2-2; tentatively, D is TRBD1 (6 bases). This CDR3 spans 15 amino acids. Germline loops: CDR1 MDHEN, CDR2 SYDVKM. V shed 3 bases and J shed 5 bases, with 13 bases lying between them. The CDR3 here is CASSFLDRTTGELFF. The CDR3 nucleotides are TGTGCCAGCAGTTTCCTGGACAGAACAACCGGGGAGCTGTTTTTT.

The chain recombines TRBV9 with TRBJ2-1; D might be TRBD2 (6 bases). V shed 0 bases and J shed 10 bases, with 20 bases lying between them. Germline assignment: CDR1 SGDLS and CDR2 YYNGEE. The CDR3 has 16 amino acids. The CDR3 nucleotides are TGTGCCAGCAGCGTAGTGGGATCTGGGGGACTTGGGGAGCAGTTCTTC. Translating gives CASSVVGSGGLGEQFF.

CDR3 nucleotide sequence: TGCGCCAGCAGACCCGGGACTAGCGGGGGGGGCTCGGAGCAGTTCTTC. Protein sequence: CASRPGTSGGGSEQFF. The chain links TRBV5-1 to TRBJ2-1, with TRBD2 identical over 16 bases. Germline trimming cut 5 bases from V and 10 bases from J; bases unmatched to any gene: 9. Germline V CDR1 and CDR2: SGHRS, YFSETQ. This CDR3 has 16 amino acids.

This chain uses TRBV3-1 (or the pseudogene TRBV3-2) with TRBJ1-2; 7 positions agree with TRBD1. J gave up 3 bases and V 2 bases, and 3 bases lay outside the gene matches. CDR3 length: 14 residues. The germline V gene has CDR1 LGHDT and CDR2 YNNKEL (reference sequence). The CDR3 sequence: CASSQPGTDYGYTF. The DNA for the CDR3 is TGTGCCAGCAGCCAACCCGGGACAGACTATGGCTACACCTTC.

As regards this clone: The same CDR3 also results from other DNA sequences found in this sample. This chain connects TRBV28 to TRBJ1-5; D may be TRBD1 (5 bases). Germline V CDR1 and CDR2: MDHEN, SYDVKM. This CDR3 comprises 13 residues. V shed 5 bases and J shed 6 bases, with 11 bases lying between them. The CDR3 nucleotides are TGTGCCAGCAGTCGCCAGGGAGGTCAGCCCCAGCATTTT. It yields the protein CASSRQGGQPQHF.

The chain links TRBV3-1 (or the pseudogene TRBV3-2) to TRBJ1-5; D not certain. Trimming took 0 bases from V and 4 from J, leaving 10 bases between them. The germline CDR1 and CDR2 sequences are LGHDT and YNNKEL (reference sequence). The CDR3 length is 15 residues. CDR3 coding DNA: TGTGCCAGCAGCCAAGACAGGAATCGTAATCAGCCCCAGCATTTT. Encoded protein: CASSQDRNRNQPQHF.

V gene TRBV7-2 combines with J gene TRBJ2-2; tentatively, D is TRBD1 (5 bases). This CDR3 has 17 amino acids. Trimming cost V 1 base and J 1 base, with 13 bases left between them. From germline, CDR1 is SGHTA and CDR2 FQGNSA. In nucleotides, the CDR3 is TGTGCCAGCAGCTTAGTAGGGGCGATCAAGAACACCGGGGAGCTGTTTTTT. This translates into CASSLVGAIKNTGELFF.

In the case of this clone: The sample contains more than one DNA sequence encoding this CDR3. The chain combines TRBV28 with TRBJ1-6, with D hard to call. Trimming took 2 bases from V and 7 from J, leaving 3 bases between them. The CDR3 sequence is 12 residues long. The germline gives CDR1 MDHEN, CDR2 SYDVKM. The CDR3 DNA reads TGTGCCAGCAGTTTAAGCAATTCACCCCTCCACTTT. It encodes CASSLSNSPLHF.

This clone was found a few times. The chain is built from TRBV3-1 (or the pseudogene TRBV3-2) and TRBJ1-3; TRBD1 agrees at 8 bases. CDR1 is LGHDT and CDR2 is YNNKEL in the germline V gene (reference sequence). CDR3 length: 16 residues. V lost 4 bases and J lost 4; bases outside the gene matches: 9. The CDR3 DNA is TGTGCCAGCAGCCTACCGTCCAGGGGGCCCGGAAACACCATATATTTT. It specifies CASSLPSRGPGNTIYF.

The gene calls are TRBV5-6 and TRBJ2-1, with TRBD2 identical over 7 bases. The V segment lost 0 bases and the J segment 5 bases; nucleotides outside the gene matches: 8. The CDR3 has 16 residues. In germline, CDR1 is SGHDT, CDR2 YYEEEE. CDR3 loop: CASSLAWREGDNEQFF. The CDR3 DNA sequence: TGTGCCAGCAGCTTGGCCTGGAGGGAGGGTGACAATGAGCAGTTCTTC.

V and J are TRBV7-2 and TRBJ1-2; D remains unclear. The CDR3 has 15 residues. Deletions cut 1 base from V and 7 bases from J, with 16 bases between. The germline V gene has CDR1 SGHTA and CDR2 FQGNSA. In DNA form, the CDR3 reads TGTGCCAGCAGCTTAGAGTCTGCCGCGGTGCGTGGCTACACCTTC. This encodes CASSLESAAVRGYTF.

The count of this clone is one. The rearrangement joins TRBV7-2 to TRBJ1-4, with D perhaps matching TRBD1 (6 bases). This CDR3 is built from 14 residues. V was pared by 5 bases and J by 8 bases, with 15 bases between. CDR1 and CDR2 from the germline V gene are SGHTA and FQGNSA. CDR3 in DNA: TGTGCCAGCAGCCCCAGGGGAGGGGGGGAAAAACTGTTTTTT. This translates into CASSPRGGGEKLFF.

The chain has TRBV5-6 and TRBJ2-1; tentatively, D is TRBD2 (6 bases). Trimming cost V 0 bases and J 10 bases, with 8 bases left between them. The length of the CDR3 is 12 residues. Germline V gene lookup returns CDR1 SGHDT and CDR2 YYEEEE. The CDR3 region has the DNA TGTGCCAGCAGCTTGGATCGGGGGGAGCAGTTCTTC. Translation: CASSLDRGEQFF.

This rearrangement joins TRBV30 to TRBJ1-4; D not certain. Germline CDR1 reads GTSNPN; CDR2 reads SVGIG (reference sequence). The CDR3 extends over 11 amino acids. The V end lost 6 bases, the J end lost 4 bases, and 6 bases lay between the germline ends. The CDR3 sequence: CACSDNEKLFF. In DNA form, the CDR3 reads TGTGCCTGTAGCGATAATGAAAAACTGTTTTTT.

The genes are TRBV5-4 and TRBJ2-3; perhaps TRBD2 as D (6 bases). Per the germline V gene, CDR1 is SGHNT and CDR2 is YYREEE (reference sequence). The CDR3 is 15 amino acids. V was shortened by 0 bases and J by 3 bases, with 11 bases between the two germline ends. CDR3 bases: TGTGCCAGCAGCTTGGGGGGGGTCTCTACAGATACGCAGTATTTT. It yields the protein CASSLGGVSTDTQYF.